This T cell receptor beta chain was identified in a study of the immune and genomic landscape of osteosarcoma (TCRdb year 2020). Concerning the study at large: The overall cohort comprised roughly 51 pediatric and adult patients with high-grade osteosarcoma, with a median age at diagnosis of approximately 25 years (range roughly 5-81). Poor-risk disease was overrepresented in the cohort, as 73% of patients had an unfavorable pathologic response to standard therapy and roughly 67% had died. In the overall cohort, over 50% of patients were male, and localized disease at diagnosis was presented by about 80% of patients. To define immunogenic potential, the study profiled osteosarcoma specimens using whole genome, RNA and T-cell receptor sequencing along with immunohistochemistry and reverse phase protein arrays. TCR sequencing results were integrated with transcriptome, protein array and immunostaining data to characterize the osteosarcoma immunogenomic landscape. The goal of the study was to explain why immune checkpoint inhibitors have shown limited clinical activity in osteosarcoma. Three patients contributed a couple of samples from the same tumor site. The research as a whole found: TCR productive clonality was higher in the immune-hot C3 cluster than the cold C1 cluster but still low overall. The clonality benchmarks were taken from external normal skin and healthy peripheral blood data instead of from matched normal tissue. Sample size was not determined by any statistical method, because osteosarcoma is rare and all possible samples were collected. In five cases, the repertoire was dominated by a single hyperexpanded clone, and fewer than 100 T-cell clonotypes were detected in all five cases. Productive TCR clonality was low overall, averaging around 0.082 with a maximum of roughly 0.3, suggesting limited T-cell clonal expansion. Alongside the frozen tumor specimens, matched blood was collected from only two patients.

CDR1 and CDR2, per the germline V gene, are ENHRY and SYGVKD. The CDR3 spans 14 residues, from the cysteine through the phenylalanine. Of all the DNA, just the CDR3 is kept, 42 bases in frame from base 1. Relative to germline, V is 4 bases shorter and J is 6 bases shorter, with 16 bases between their ends. The tumors sampled were post-treatment primary, local recurrence and metastasis specimens taken from patients with a poor prognosis. Points on this clone: Its antigen remains undetermined. No base quality values were provided; no much bigger clone lies one nucleotide off.

TCR beta chain CDR3 regions were immunosequenced with the ImmunoSEQ Assay (Adaptive Biotechnologies). On the authors' methods: The ImmunoSEQ Analyzer platform was used to export TCRB rearrangements, read counts, read proportions and gene usage. T-cell clonality was calculated from productive rearrangements as 1 minus Pielou's evenness. Clonal space homeostasis binned clonotypes as rare, small, medium, large or hyperexpanded (0.01 to 1 of the repertoire). TCR productive clonality was compared across immune clusters C1, C2 and C3 using the Wilcoxon rank sum test. Not all clones reach the TCRdb copy of this immuneACCESS table, which keeps in-frame sequences only. Checked studies attribute under half of the gap to unresolved V genes and leave the rest unexplained. That table is the source of V, J and clone size, and D and trimming were worked out from the DNA. The sample records roughly 2,200 clones, over 65% of which are singletons. The ten largest account for around 14% of the sample.

Specimen: osteosarcoma tumor tissue from the lung. This receptor chain uses TRBV10-3 and TRBJ2-7; TRBD1 is a weak D gene call, 6 bases matching. This TCR came from a human donor with osteosarcoma. The DNA sequence follows: TGTGCCATCAGTGGAGTACAGGGAAGAGGCGAGCAGTACTTC. This sequence encodes CAISGVQGRGEQYF.